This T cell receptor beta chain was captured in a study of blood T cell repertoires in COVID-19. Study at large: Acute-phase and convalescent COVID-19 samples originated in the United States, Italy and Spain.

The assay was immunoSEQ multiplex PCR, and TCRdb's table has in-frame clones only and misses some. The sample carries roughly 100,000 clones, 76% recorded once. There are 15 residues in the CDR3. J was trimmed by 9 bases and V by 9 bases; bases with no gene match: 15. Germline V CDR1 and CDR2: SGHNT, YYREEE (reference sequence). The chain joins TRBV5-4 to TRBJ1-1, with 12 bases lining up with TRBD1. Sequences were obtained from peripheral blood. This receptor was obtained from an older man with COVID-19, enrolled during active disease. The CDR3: CATQYGGTGGMQAFF. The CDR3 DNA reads TGTGCCACCCAATACGGCGGGACAGGGGGCATGCAAGCTTTCTTT.